The 18 T cell receptor beta chains below come from one sample, sequenced in a study of OX40 agonist ivuxolimab in advanced cancers. Assay used: immunoSEQ multiplex PCR; TCRdb lists only in-frame clones, some missing. This sample carries roughly 55,000 clones, roughly 86% of them seen once, and the ten largest clones take 10% to 15%. The sample here was CD4+ or CD8+ T cells sorted from blood, taken in a trial of the OX40 agonist ivuxolimab. The receptors shown here come from an adult with an advanced solid tumor such as melanoma, head and neck, liver or kidney cancer.

This sequence joins TRBV4-2 and TRBJ2-3; 8 nucleotides align to TRBD1. V was pared by 0 bases and J by 6 bases, with 14 bases of the junction left unmatched. Germline loops: CDR1 LGHNA, CDR2 YNFKEQ. The CDR3 sequence is 18 residues long. The CDR3 nucleotides are TGTGCCAGCAGCCAAGATGGGACCGGGACAGGAAATTTGGATACGCAGTATTTT. As protein: CASSQDGTGTGNLDTQYF.

This rearrangement joins TRBV6-6 to TRBJ2-5; possibly TRBD1 or TRBD2 for D (5 bases each). The ends were cut back, 6 bases at V and 3 bases at J, with 14 bases in the middle. The CDR3 consists of 14 residues. Per the germline V gene, CDR1 is MNHNY and CDR2 is SVGAGI (reference sequence). CDR3 region: CASRKEGMEETQYF. The CDR3 DNA sequence: TGTGCCAGCAGGAAAGAGGGGATGGAAGAGACCCAGTACTTC.

V gene TRBV29-1 combines with J gene TRBJ2-1; 9 nucleotides align to TRBD1. Losses at the gene ends were 4 bases for V and 1 base for J; bases not matched to a gene: 2. The CDR3 sequence is 14 residues long. CDR1 is SQVTM, CDR2 ANQGSEA, per germline. CDR3 sequence: CSVVGTGSYNEQFF. In DNA form, the CDR3 reads TGCAGCGTTGTAGGGACAGGGTCCTACAATGAGCAGTTCTTC.

This clone occurred a few times. The rearrangement uses TRBV4-2 and TRBJ2-7; 10 nucleotides align to TRBD1. The CDR3 is made up of 18 amino acids. Trimming at V came to 4 bases and at J to 6 bases, leaving 18 bases not matched to a gene. The V gene's germline CDR1 is LGHNA and CDR2 YNFKEQ. CDR3 amino acids: CASSPPQGLGQGIGEQYF. The CDR3 DNA reads as TGTGCCAGCAGCCCCCCACAGGGTTTGGGACAGGGGATAGGCGAGCAGTACTTC.

The V call is TRBV9, the J call TRBJ2-5, with D perhaps assigned TRBD1 or TRBD2 (5 bases each). CDR1 is SGDLS, CDR2 YYNGEE, per germline. This CDR3 is built from 17 residues. Trimming took off 0 bases at V and 4 bases at J, with 19 bases between the two ends. CDR3 sequence reads: CASSVDRTGRGGETQYF. CDR3 nucleotides: TGTGCCAGCAGCGTAGATAGGACCGGCCGTGGGGGAGAGACCCAGTACTTC.

The chain has TRBV5-1 and TRBJ1-1; TRBD1 matches at 8 bases. The CDR3 has 18 amino acids. The trim removed 2 bases at V and 2 bases at J, leaving 14 bases unmatched. CDR1 SGHRS and CDR2 YFSETQ come from the germline V gene. The CDR3 sequence: CASSLKGQAGGYNTEAFF. CDR3 nucleotide sequence: TGCGCCAGCAGCTTAAAGGGACAGGCGGGAGGTTATAACACTGAAGCTTTCTTT.

On this clone itself: At one of its ends the junction is not consistent with the germline gene, which may arise from a read error. The chain is built from TRBV5-1 and TRBJ2-2, with D possibly matching TRBD1 (6 bases). There are 15 residues in the CDR3. From germline, CDR1 is SGHRS and CDR2 YFSETQ. DNA for the CDR3: TGCGCCAGCAGCCTACGACAGGCTTACACCGGAGAGCTGTTTTTT. It specifies CASSLRQAYTGELFF.

The rearrangement uses TRBV13 and TRBJ2-7; D could derive from TRBD1 or TRBD2 (5 bases each). The CDR3 is 12 amino acids. The V gene's germline CDR1 is PRHDT and CDR2 FYEKMQ (reference sequence). With 10 bases removed from V and 5 bases from J, the gap between germline ends came to 15 bases. The CDR3 bases are TGTGCCACCGCTCGAGGGGCCCACGAGCAGTACTTC. Residues: CATARGAHEQYF.

V is TRBV6-1 and J is TRBJ1-2, with unresolved D. This CDR3 has 16 amino acids. CDR1 and CDR2 (germline): MNHNS, SASEGT. Trimming cost V 1 base and J 2 bases, with 14 bases left between them. The CDR3 reads CASSEGGGPSNYGYTF. The DNA of the CDR3 is TGTGCCAGCAGTGAAGGGGGAGGACCATCGAACTATGGCTACACCTTC.

V gene TRBV5-4 combines with J gene TRBJ2-7; 7 bases line up with TRBD1. V shed 3 bases and J 6 bases; nucleotides not matched to a gene: 9. From germline, CDR1 is SGHNT and CDR2 YYREEE (reference sequence). CDR3 length: 14 residues. CDR3 residues: CASSYRGRTLEQYF. The CDR3 coding sequence is TGTGCCAGCAGCTACAGGGGCCGAACGCTCGAGCAGTACTTC.

The rearrangement joins TRBV29-1 to TRBJ2-3; no reliable D call. V lost 6 bases and J lost 3, with 16 bases in between. The length of the CDR3 is 14 residues. Germline-derived CDR1 and CDR2 are SQVTM and ANQGSEA. CDR3: CSVRQKRETDTQYF. The CDR3 region has the DNA TGCAGCGTGAGGCAAAAAAGGGAAACAGATACGCAGTATTTT.

CDR3 bases: TGTGCCAGCAGCTTCCAGGGCGCTTCAGGAAACACCATATATTTT. This translates into CASSFQGASGNTIYF. The V and J genes are TRBV5-4 and TRBJ1-3, with TRBD1 as a possible D gene (5 bases). With 2 bases removed from V and 4 bases from J, the gap between germline ends came to 13 bases. The CDR3 contains 15 residues. Germline-derived CDR1 and CDR2 are SGHNT and YYREEE (reference sequence).

The chain recombines TRBV11-2 with TRBJ1-1; 9 bases align to TRBD1. V lost 6 bases, J lost 4 bases, and 6 bases stayed unmatched. The CDR3 spans 14 residues. Germline V lookup: CDR1 SGHAT, CDR2 FQNNGV. CDR3: CASSWDREATEAFF. The CDR3 DNA sequence: TGTGCCAGCAGTTGGGACAGGGAAGCCACTGAAGCTTTCTTT.

The chain is built from TRBV9 and TRBJ1-1, with 10 nucleotides matching TRBD1. This CDR3 has 18 amino acids. V gave up 2 bases and J gave up 3 bases; unmatched junction bases: 13. Per germline, CDR1 SGDLS and CDR2 YYNGEE. CDR3: CASSVMRNGTGDDTEAFF. DNA for the CDR3: TGTGCCAGCAGCGTGATGAGAAACGGGACAGGGGACGACACTGAAGCTTTCTTT.

This clone was counted between two and nine times. The CDR3 sequence: CASSPYSGGSYNEQFF. CDR3 nucleotide sequence: TGTGCCAGCAGCCCCTATAGCGGGGGATCGTACAATGAGCAGTTCTTC. The rearrangement links TRBV4-2 to TRBJ2-1; the match to TRBD2 covers 9 bases. This CDR3 comprises 16 residues. The V segment lost 4 bases and the J segment 4 bases; nucleotides outside the gene matches: 8. Germline-derived CDR1 and CDR2 are LGHNA and YNFKEQ.

The chain joins TRBV7-8 to TRBJ1-2; unclear D gene. The germline V gene encodes CDR1 SGHVS and CDR2 FQNEAQ. The CDR3 loop spans 13 amino acids. Trimming left V 4 bases short and J 7 bases short, with 13 bases between. In nucleotides, the CDR3 is TGTGCCAGCAGCTCAAGAGGTTGGGTTGGCTACACCTTC. The encoded protein is CASSSRGWVGYTF.

The V gene is TRBV19, the J gene TRBJ2-1, with 9 bases identical to TRBD1. Per the germline V gene, CDR1 is LNHDA and CDR2 is SQIVND (reference sequence). This CDR3 contains 15 residues. V lost 1 base to trimming and J lost 4 bases; unmatched junction nucleotides: 2. As DNA, the CDR3 is TGTGCCAGTAGTATAGTGACAGGGGGGTACAATGAGCAGTTCTTC. Translated, it gives CASSIVTGGYNEQFF.

The rearrangement uses TRBV19 and TRBJ2-7, with D possibly TRBD1 on 6 matching bases. Germline V gene lookup returns CDR1 LNHDA and CDR2 SQIVND (reference sequence). V lost 4 bases and J 3 bases, leaving 16 bases between the germline ends. The CDR3 sequence is 15 residues long. CDR3 sequence: CASSNGPGQNYEQYF. In nucleotides, the CDR3 is TGTGCCAGTAGTAACGGTCCGGGACAAAACTACGAGCAGTACTTC.